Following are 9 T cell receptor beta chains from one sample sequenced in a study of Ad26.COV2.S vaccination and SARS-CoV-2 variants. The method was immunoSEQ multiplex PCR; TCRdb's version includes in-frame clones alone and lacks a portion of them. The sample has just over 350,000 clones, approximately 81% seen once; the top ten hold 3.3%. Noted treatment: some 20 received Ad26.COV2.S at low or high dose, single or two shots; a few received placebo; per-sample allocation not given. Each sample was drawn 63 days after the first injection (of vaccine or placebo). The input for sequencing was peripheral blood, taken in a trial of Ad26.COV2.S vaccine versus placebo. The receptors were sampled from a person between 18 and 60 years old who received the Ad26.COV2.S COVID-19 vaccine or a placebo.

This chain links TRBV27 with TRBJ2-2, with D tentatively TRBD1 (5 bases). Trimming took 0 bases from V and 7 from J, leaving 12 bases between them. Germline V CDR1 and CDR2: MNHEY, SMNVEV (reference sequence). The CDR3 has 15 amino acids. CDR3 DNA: TGTGCCAGCAGTTTATCTCGGACACTTTACGGGGAGCTGTTTTTT. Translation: CASSLSRTLYGELFF.

The CDR3 DNA reads TGTGCCAGCAGCACTGGACAGATCACCGGGGAGCTGTTTTTT. Protein: CASSTGQITGELFF. V gene TRBV5-6 combines with J gene TRBJ2-2; D is possibly TRBD1 (6 bases). V lost 4 bases and J 4 bases, leaving 11 bases between the germline ends. Germline V gene data show CDR1 as SGHDT and CDR2 as YYEEEE. This CDR3 is 14 amino acids long.

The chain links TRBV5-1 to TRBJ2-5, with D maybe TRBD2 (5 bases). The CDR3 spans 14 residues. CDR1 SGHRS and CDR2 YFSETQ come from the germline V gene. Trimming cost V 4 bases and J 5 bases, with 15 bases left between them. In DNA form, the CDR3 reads TGCGCCAGCAGCCTCCCGGTCGGCGGGGAGACCCAGTACTTC. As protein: CASSLPVGGETQYF.

The CDR3 sequence: CASSTGRGTETQYF. CDR3 in DNA: TGTGCCAGCAGCACCGGCCGGGGAACAGAGACCCAGTACTTC. This chain connects TRBV7-8 to TRBJ2-5; TRBD2 might be the D (5 bases). This CDR3 is 14 amino acids long. The germline CDR1 and CDR2 sequences are SGHVS and FQNEAQ. The V end was cut by 5 bases, the J end by 4 bases, with 14 bases between.

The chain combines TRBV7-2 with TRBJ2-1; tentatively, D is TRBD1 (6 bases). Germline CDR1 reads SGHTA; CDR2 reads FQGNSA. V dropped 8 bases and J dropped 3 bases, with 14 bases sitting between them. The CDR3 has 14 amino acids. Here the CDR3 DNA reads TGTGCCAGCGAGCCAGGGGACCGCTACAATGAGCAGTTCTTC. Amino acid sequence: CASEPGDRYNEQFF.

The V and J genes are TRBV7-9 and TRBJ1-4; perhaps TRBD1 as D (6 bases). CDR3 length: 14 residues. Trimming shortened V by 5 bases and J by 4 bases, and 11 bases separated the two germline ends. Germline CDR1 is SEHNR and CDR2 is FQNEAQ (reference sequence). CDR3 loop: CASSESGVNEKLFF. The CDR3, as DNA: TGTGCCAGCAGCGAATCAGGGGTTAATGAAAAACTGTTTTTT.

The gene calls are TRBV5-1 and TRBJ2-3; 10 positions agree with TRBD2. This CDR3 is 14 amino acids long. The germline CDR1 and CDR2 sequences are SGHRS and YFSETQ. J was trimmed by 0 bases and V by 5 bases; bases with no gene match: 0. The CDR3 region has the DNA TGCGCCAGCAGACTAGCGGGGAGCACAGATACGCAGTATTTT. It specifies CASRLAGSTDTQYF.

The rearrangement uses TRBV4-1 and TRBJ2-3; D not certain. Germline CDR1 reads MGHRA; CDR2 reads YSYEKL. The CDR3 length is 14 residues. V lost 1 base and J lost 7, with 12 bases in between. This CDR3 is CASSQVTTDYTQYF. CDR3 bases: TGCGCCAGCAGCCAAGTTACCACCGATTATACGCAGTATTTT.

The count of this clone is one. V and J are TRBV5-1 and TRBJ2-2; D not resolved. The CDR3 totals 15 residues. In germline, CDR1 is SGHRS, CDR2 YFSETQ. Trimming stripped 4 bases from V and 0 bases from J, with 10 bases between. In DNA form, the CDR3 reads TGCGCCAGCAGCCCTGACCTCCCGAACACCGGGGAGCTGTTTTTT. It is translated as CASSPDLPNTGELFF. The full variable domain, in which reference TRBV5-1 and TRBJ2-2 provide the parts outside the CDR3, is KAGVTQTPRYLIKTRGQQVTLSCSPISGHRSVSWYQQTPGQGLQFLFEYFSETQRNKGNFPGRFSGRQFSNSRSEMNVSTLELGDSALYLCASSPDLPNTGELFFGEGSRLTVL.